The rows below give T cell receptor beta chains drawn from one sample of a study of neurological immune-mediated disorders. TCRdb passed the 5' RACE reads through MiXCR, listing each CDR3 protein once. The data hold almost 85,000 distinct CDR3 sequences, with just over 2.5% observed a single time. The specimen was PBMCs. These TCRs come from a woman between 25 and 40 years old with multiple sclerosis. The CDR3 runs from the conserved cysteine through the conserved F or W. The D gene is left open where the match is weak. Only part of the rows carry a size: once, few, many, or a class if the clone is expanded.

clone_size: many; j_call: TRBJ1-1; cdr3_length: 18; d_call: TRBD1; v_call: TRBV5-1; cdr3_nt: TGCGCCAGCAGCTTGGGACAGGGGGCCCTTACCATGAACACTGAAGCTTTCTTT; cdr3_aa: CASSLGQGALTMNTEAFF
clone_size: -; j_call: TRBJ2-1; cdr3_length: 15; d_call: -; v_call: TRBV5-1; cdr3_nt: TGCGCCAGCAGCGCAGGGAAATACTCCTACAATGAGCAGTTCTTC; cdr3_aa: CASSAGKYSYNEQFF
clone_size: many; j_call: TRBJ2-5; cdr3_length: 14; d_call: -; v_call: TRBV25-1; cdr3_nt: TGTGCCAGCAGTGTTGGAGGACCCCAAGAGACCCAGTACTTC; cdr3_aa: CASSVGGPQETQYF
clone_size: many; j_call: TRBJ1-4; cdr3_length: 15; d_call: TRBD1; v_call: TRBV5-1; cdr3_nt: TGCGCCAGCAGCACCTCCGGGACAGGGGGCGAAAAACTGTTTTTT; cdr3_aa: CASSTSGTGGEKLFF
clone_size: many; j_call: TRBJ1-3; cdr3_length: 14; d_call: -; v_call: TRBV11-2; cdr3_nt: TGTGCCAGCAGCTTAGAAAGCTCTGGAAACACCATATATTTT; cdr3_aa: CASSLESSGNTIYF
clone_size: many; j_call: TRBJ1-2; cdr3_length: 14; d_call: -; v_call: TRBV20-1; cdr3_nt: TGCAGTGCTAGAGATCAGGCGGTTCTCTATGGCTACACCTTC; cdr3_aa: CSARDQAVLYGYTF
clone_size: many; j_call: TRBJ1-2; cdr3_length: 19; d_call: -; v_call: TRBV7-8; cdr3_nt: TGTGCCAGCAGCTTAGGTTCTCAGCCCCCAGGGTCTCGAGGCTATGGCTACACCTTC; cdr3_aa: CASSLGSQPPGSRGYGYTF
clone_size: many; j_call: TRBJ2-2; cdr3_length: 14; d_call: -; v_call: TRBV7-2; cdr3_nt: TGTGCCAGCAGCCCCTTGGTGTTCACCGGGGAGCTGTTTTTT; cdr3_aa: CASSPLVFTGELFF
clone_size: many; j_call: TRBJ1-2; cdr3_length: 14; d_call: TRBD1; v_call: TRBV5-1; cdr3_nt: TGCGCCAGCAGCTCAGAGACAGGGTTGAGTGGCTACACCTTC; cdr3_aa: CASSSETGLSGYTF
clone_size: many; j_call: TRBJ2-5; cdr3_length: 13; d_call: -; v_call: TRBV6-5; cdr3_nt: TGTGCCAGCAGTTTCCAGGTCCAAGAGACCCAGTACTTC; cdr3_aa: CASSFQVQETQYF
clone_size: many; j_call: TRBJ1-1; cdr3_length: 14; d_call: -; v_call: TRBV14; cdr3_nt: TGTGCCAGCAGCCAAGCCCTCGGGGGCACTGAAGCTTTCTTT; cdr3_aa: CASSQALGGTEAFF
clone_size: many; j_call: TRBJ2-1; cdr3_length: 16; d_call: TRBD2; v_call: TRBV5-1; cdr3_nt: TGCGCCAGCAGCTCCCCCGGACTAGCGGGAGTTAATGAGCAGTTCTTC; cdr3_aa: CASSSPGLAGVNEQFF
clone_size: many; j_call: TRBJ2-1; cdr3_length: 15; d_call: TRBD1; v_call: TRBV5-1; cdr3_nt: TGCGCCAGCAGCCCGGGACAGGGCCCTTACAATGAGCAGTTCTTC; cdr3_aa: CASSPGQGPYNEQFF
clone_size: many; j_call: TRBJ2-1; cdr3_length: 11; d_call: -; v_call: TRBV7-9; cdr3_nt: TGTGCCAGCAGCTCCCAACTTGAGCAGTTCTTC; cdr3_aa: CASSSQLEQFF
clone_size: many; j_call: TRBJ2-1; cdr3_length: 17; d_call: TRBD2; v_call: TRBV7-9; cdr3_nt: TGTGCCAGCAGCTTAAATAGGAGAGGCGGGAGGGCGAGTGAGCAGTTCTTC; cdr3_aa: CASSLNRRGGRASEQFF
clone_size: many; j_call: TRBJ1-2; cdr3_length: 19; d_call: -; v_call: TRBV20-1; cdr3_nt: TGCAGTGCTAGAGTTTCGGACGGTTCATCACGGGCCGTTAACTATGGCTACACCTTC; cdr3_aa: CSARVSDGSSRAVNYGYTF
clone_size: many; j_call: TRBJ2-1; cdr3_length: 13; d_call: -; v_call: TRBV20-1; cdr3_nt: TGCAGTGCTAGAGATACCCCCAGGCGGCAGCAGTTCTTC; cdr3_aa: CSARDTPRRQQFF
clone_size: many; j_call: TRBJ2-2; cdr3_length: 15; d_call: -; v_call: TRBV7-2; cdr3_nt: TGTGCCAGCAGCCTCTGGACAGCGAACACCGGGGAGCTGTTTTTT; cdr3_aa: CASSLWTANTGELFF
clone_size: many; j_call: TRBJ1-5; cdr3_length: 12; d_call: -; v_call: TRBV2; cdr3_nt: TGTGCCAGCACCCAGGGCTGGGAGCCCCAGCATTTT; cdr3_aa: CASTQGWEPQHF
clone_size: many; j_call: TRBJ2-7; cdr3_length: 13; d_call: TRBD1; v_call: TRBV6-2/TRBV6-3; cdr3_nt: TGTGCCAGCAGTCCACGACAGGGCTCGGGGCAGTACTTC; cdr3_aa: CASSPRQGSGQYF